The 15 T cell receptor beta chains below come from one sample, sequenced in a study of beta chain features in type 1 diabetes. Expressed TCRB transcripts were sequenced, since all the RNA that had been isolated was reverse transcribed. This table comes from immunoSEQ multiplex PCR, and its TCRdb copy is limited to in-frame clones, with some not included. The table lists 240,000 or so clones, 27% of them singletons. Material: central memory CD4+ T cells from blood. All receptors come from a man in his thirties or forties in good health.

The V and J genes are TRBV30 and TRBJ2-7, with 7 nucleotides matching TRBD1. J was trimmed by 2 bases and V by 0 bases; bases with no gene match: 4. The V gene's germline CDR1 is GTSNPN and CDR2 SVGIG (reference sequence). The CDR3 runs to 14 residues. The CDR3 region is CAWSVLDRPYEQYF. The CDR3, as DNA: TGTGCCTGGAGTGTACTGGACAGGCCCTACGAGCAGTACTTC. Full variable domain (missing parts from reference TRBV30 and TRBJ2-7): SQTIHQWPATLVQPVGSPLSLECTVEGTSNPNLYWYRQAAGRGLQLLFYSVGIGQISSEVPQNLSASRPQDRQFILSSKKLLLSDSGFYLCAWSVLDRPYEQYFGPGTRLTVT.

The genes are TRBV5-6 and TRBJ2-1, with 7 bases fitting TRBD2. J lost 4 bases, V lost 0 bases, and 7 bases had no gene match. This CDR3 has 16 residues. In germline, CDR1 is SGHDT, CDR2 YYEEEE. The CDR3 loop is CASSLGLANSYNEQFF. In DNA, the CDR3 is TGTGCCAGCAGCTTGGGACTAGCAAATTCTTACAATGAGCAGTTCTTC. Combining the CDR3 with reference TRBV5-6 and TRBJ2-1 gives the whole variable domain DAGVTQSPTHLIKTRGQQVTLRCSPKSGHDTVSWYQQALGQGPQFIFQYYEEEERQRGNFPDRFSGHQFPNYSSELNVNALLLGDSALYLCASSLGLANSYNEQFFGPGTRLTVL.

The chain combines TRBV5-5 with TRBJ1-2; maybe TRBD1 (6 bases). Trimming shortened V by 4 bases and J by 8 bases, and 18 bases separated the two germline ends. This CDR3 comprises 14 residues. Germline loops: CDR1 SGHKS, CDR2 YYEKEE (reference sequence). The chain's CDR3 is CASSRQTDRGGYTF. The CDR3 coding sequence is TGTGCCAGCAGCCGACAAACGGACAGAGGCGGCTACACCTTC. Together with reference TRBV5-5 and TRBJ1-2, the CDR3 gives the full variable domain: DAGVTQSPTHLIKTRGQQVTLRCSPISGHKSVSWYQQVLGQGPQFIFQYYEKEERGRGNFPDRFSARQFPNYSSELNVNALLLGDSALYLCASSRQTDRGGYTFGSGTRLTVV.

The chain uses TRBV4-1 and TRBJ2-1, with 13 bases lining up with TRBD2. J gave up 4 bases and V 3 bases, and 6 bases lay outside the gene matches. The CDR3 length is 17 residues. Germline assignment: CDR1 MGHRA and CDR2 YSYEKL. CDR3 nucleotide sequence: TGCGCCAGCAGCCAGTCGGGACTAGCGGGGTGGTACAATGAGCAGTTCTTC. This gives the protein CASSQSGLAGWYNEQFF.

The V call is TRBV13, the J call TRBJ1-6; D uncertain. V gave up 4 bases and J gave up 1 base, with 14 bases separating them. Looked up from germline, CDR1 is PRHDT and CDR2 is FYEKMQ (reference sequence). There are 17 residues in the CDR3. CDR3 in DNA: TGTGCCAGCAGCTCCGCATCCGATGTGTCCTATAATTCACCCCTCCACTTT. It encodes CASSSASDVSYNSPLHF. Looking up the rest from reference TRBV13 and TRBJ1-6 gives the full variable domain: AAGVIQSPRHLIKEKRETATLKCYPIPRHDTVYWYQQGPGQDPQFLISFYEKMQSDKGSIPDRFSAQQFSDYHSELNMSSLELGDSALYFCASSSASDVSYNSPLHFGNGTRLTVT.

This clone showed up just a few times. The chain links TRBV30 to TRBJ1-5; TRBD1 agrees at 10 bases. Looked up from germline, CDR1 is GTSNPN and CDR2 is SVGIG (reference sequence). The CDR3 covers 14 residues. The junction had 11 bases not matched to a gene; V was cut back by 6 bases and J by 9 bases. The CDR3 reads CACISGQGKPPQHF. DNA for the CDR3: TGTGCCTGTATCTCGGGACAGGGGAAACCGCCCCAGCATTTT.

This clone was recorded a few times. V gene TRBV2 combines with J gene TRBJ1-5; 8 bases agree with TRBD1. After removal of 4 bases from V and 3 bases from J, the junction contained 2 bases not matched to a gene. Germline-derived CDR1 and CDR2 are SNHLY and FYNNEI. This CDR3 is built from 14 residues. The CDR3 DNA reads TGTGCCAGCAGTGGGACAGGGAACAATCAGCCCCAGCATTTT. This sequence encodes CASSGTGNNQPQHF.

The rearrangement links TRBV29-1 to TRBJ2-2, with 8 positions matching TRBD2. This CDR3 has 13 residues. J gave up 1 base and V 7 bases, and 2 bases lay outside the gene matches. The V gene's germline CDR1 is SQVTM and CDR2 ANQGSEA. Written as DNA, the CDR3 is TGCAGCGCCGGGAGGGAGAACACCGGGGAGCTGTTTTTT. As protein: CSAGRENTGELFF.

This clone came up a few times. V gene TRBV30 combines with J gene TRBJ2-5, with TRBD1 as a possible D gene (6 bases). The V and J ends lost 2 bases and 4 bases respectively, with 8 bases between them. Germline V gene data show CDR1 as GTSNPN and CDR2 as SVGIG (reference sequence). The CDR3 totals 12 residues. The CDR3 region is CAWSTGRETQYF. CDR3 DNA: TGTGCCTGGAGTACAGGGAGAGAGACCCAGTACTTC.

The chain carries TRBV15 and TRBJ1-2; no definite D call. V was trimmed by 4 bases and J by 8 bases, leaving 11 bases between them. The germline V gene encodes CDR1 LNHNV and CDR2 YYDKDF (reference sequence). The CDR3 is 12 residues long. The CDR3 spells CATSTNRVGYTF. The CDR3 nucleotides read TGTGCCACCAGCACCAACCGCGTCGGCTACACCTTC.

V and J are TRBV6-5 and TRBJ2-1, with a tentative D call TRBD2 (6 bases). There are 13 residues in the CDR3. Germline CDR1 is MNHEY and CDR2 is SVGAGI. V was cut by 5 bases and J by 11 bases, with 16 bases left in between. CDR3 region: CASSEYGGIKQFF. In DNA, the CDR3 is TGTGCCAGCAGTGAATACGGCGGGATTAAGCAGTTCTTC.

This clone was counted many times. The chain combines TRBV9 with TRBJ1-1; a possible D gene is TRBD1 (5 bases). V was shortened by 3 bases and J by 0 bases, with 9 bases between the two germline ends. Germline V gene sequence: CDR1 SGDLS, CDR2 YYNGEE. CDR3 size: 14 residues. This CDR3 reads CASSAIGVNTEAFF. CDR3 bases: TGTGCCAGCAGCGCGATAGGGGTGAACACTGAAGCTTTCTTT.

The CDR3 loop reads CASSPVEGNYGYTF. Written as DNA, the CDR3 is TGTGCCAGCTCACCGGTCGAGGGAAACTATGGCTACACCTTC. The gene calls are TRBV18 and TRBJ1-2, with D unclear. The CDR3 loop spans 14 amino acids. The V gene lost 3 bases and the J gene lost 2 bases, with 10 bases spanning the gap. Germline V gives CDR1 KGHSH, CDR2 LQKENI.

This clone was seen a handful of times. This chain links TRBV7-9 with TRBJ2-3; D is undetermined. The V end was cut by 4 bases, the J end by 1 base, with 9 bases between. CDR3 size: 14 residues. CDR1 is SEHNR, CDR2 FQNEAQ, per germline (reference sequence). In DNA form, the CDR3 reads TGTGCCAGCAGCTCCCAAGTGGGCACAGATACGCAGTATTTT. Translation gives CASSSQVGTDTQYF.

The chain joins TRBV5-4 to TRBJ2-7, with D perhaps matching TRBD1 (6 bases). Germline loops: CDR1 SGHNT, CDR2 YYREEE (reference sequence). CDR3 length: 12 residues. Trimming removed 4 bases from V and 2 bases from J, with 7 bases in between. The CDR3 region is CASSRDTYEQYF. DNA for the CDR3: TGTGCCAGCAGCCGGGACACCTACGAGCAGTACTTC.